This paragraph reports one T cell receptor beta chain. This clone showed up just a few times. The clone's antigen remains unknown. Nothing much larger sits one base from this clone, and base qualities are not available. The data are from a study of shared clonotypes between healthy human individuals (dated by TCRdb to 2018 to 2021). Describing the broader study: The cohort included three men and two women between 18 and 49 years of age. For each donor, CD4 naive and CD4 memory were each run on three plates, CD8 naive on two plates, and CD8 memory on one plate. The study deeply sequenced blood TCR repertoires of 5 or 6 healthy adults to estimate repertoire size and the extent of clonotype sharing between individuals. To increase sequencing depth and limit assay-specific biases, different laboratories used diverse techniques to prepare libraries and sequence TCR repertoires. Leukapheresis yielded between about 0.94 and 8.9 billion PBMCs per donor. Findings and caveats that apply to the study as a whole: Incomplete sequencing was indicated by rarefaction of sorted-subset datasets, despite the large sequencing depth. Sampling was limited to blood, and TCR repertoires in tissue likely differ from TCR repertoires in blood. The genetic and exposure-history diversity represented was limited by the small number of donors. Compared with non-shared clonotypes, clonotypes shared by all four sorted-subset donors had higher generation probabilities. Pairwise subsampling led to the expectation that sequencing depth would affect the degree of clonotype sharing among donors. Naive subsets generally had larger estimated clonotype richness than memory subsets did. Across several donors, approximately 4.6% of naive CD4, around 3.5% of naive CD8, under 2.5% of memory CD4, and about 0.44% of memory CD8 clonotypes were shared.

Using the deep immunoSEQ assay, TCR CDR3 regions were amplified from genomic DNA by multiplex PCR. Extracted genomic DNA from each cell subset was spread evenly across all wells of several immunoSEQ 96-well plates, with each plate serving as a replicate. For sorted subsets, approximately 190 ng of genomic DNA, equivalent to 25,000 to 35,000 T cell genomes, went into each replicate PCR. The purified libraries were quantified using a Qubit 3.0 fluorometer, sized with a Bioanalyzer 2100, and then quantified again using the KAPA Library Quantification kit. Every immunoSEQ 96-well plate was sequenced on a separate single-read 150-cycle Illumina NextSeq 550 flow cell. Under the source paper's analysis protocol: Because the immunoSEQ output included only junctional sequences and no quality scores, the filtering could not be the same as the filtering used for full-length reads. To assign V/J genes and CDR3, sequences were annotated against IMGT germline references using PyIR, a Python wrapper for IgBLAST v1.9. Reads were filtered out if the reads had weak V/J assignments (E-value above 1e-6), no CDR3, stop codons, out-of-frame junctions, or ambiguous translated residues. V3J clonotypes were defined by identical inferred V gene, J gene, and CDR3 amino acid sequence. To compute the percentage overlap between repertoires, the number of shared unique clonotypes was divided by the size of the smaller repertoire. Repertoire richness was assessed with RTK rarefaction, the Chao1 estimator, and Recon v2.1 estimates of unobserved clonotypes. For all TCRbeta clonotypes obtained by the gDNA method from a handful of donors, generation probabilities were computed with OLGA. What TCRdb holds here is the immuneACCESS table cut down to in-frame rearrangements. Part of the clones is not present; checked against another copy, under half of the missing clones reflect an unresolved V gene, and the others are unexplained. V and J calls and clone size come straight from that table; D and trimming were deduced from the DNA. The sample table lists 950,000 to 1,100,000 clones, approximately 80% of them with a count of one. Of the sample, around 0.61% is held by the ten largest clones.

A distance of 12 bases separates the germline ends of V and J, which lose 0 bases and 3 bases respectively. The germline V gene (reference sequence) gives CDR1 as SGHNT and CDR2 as YYREEE. The CDR3 covers 15 residues, taking in both the cysteine and the phenylalanine. Left in the record is the CDR3 DNA by itself, 45 bases read in frame from the first base. Donors were healthy HIV-negative adults with no recently reported acute infections or vaccinations. Every donor was a Caucasian adult living in Nashville, Tennessee, USA. CD4+ T cells were enriched through magnetic negative selection, after which naive cells were positively selected on CD45RA and the remaining negative fraction served as the memory subset. Blood was obtained by leukapheresis, after which PBMCs were separated by Ficoll-Histopaque density gradient centrifugation and cryopreserved in liquid nitrogen vapor phase. Analytical flow cytometry was used to check the purity and quantity of each magnetically sorted T cell population. Genomic DNA was isolated from every sorted fraction and measured by UV absorbance on a Nanodrop 2000c.

This receptor was obtained from a man aged 18 to 29 in good health. Some clones in this sample may be carry-over from other donors' samples. Sequencing was performed on memory CD4+ T cells from PBMCs. The label giving this sample's cell subset or site can be read as: CD45RA-negative fraction. The chain joins TRBV5-4 to TRBJ1-1, with a tentative D gene TRBD1 over 6 matching bases. In nucleotide form, the sequence is TGTGCCAGCAGCTTGGAAGGGGGTGGGTACACTGAAGCTTTCTTT. Its protein product is CASSLEGGGYTEAFF.